The 27 T cell receptor beta chains given below trace back to one sample, sequenced in a study of blood T cell repertoires in COVID-19. Clones were sequenced by immunoSEQ multiplex PCR, and TCRdb holds only the in-frame ones, with some missing. The sample holds about 200,000 clones; 80% are singletons and the top ten take under 8.5%. The sequencing sample was made of peripheral blood. These receptors were collected from a woman in her 70s with acute or convalescent COVID-19.

This clone was seen only a few times. CDR3 DNA sequence: TGTGCCAGCAGTTCCCCCTCCAGGAGGGGGCGGGATGAGCAGTTCTTC. This gives the protein CASSSPSRRGRDEQFF. V is TRBV6-5 and J is TRBJ2-1; D perhaps matches TRBD1 (7 bases). CDR3 size: 16 residues. Germline V gene data show CDR1 as MNHEY and CDR2 as SVGAGI. The V end was cut by 4 bases, the J end by 8 bases, with 21 bases between.

This clone was seen a single time. The gene calls are TRBV6-5 and TRBJ1-2, with D perhaps TRBD1 (5 bases). The germline V and J ends were trimmed by 2 bases and 4 bases, with 14 bases remaining between them. Germline CDR1 reads MNHEY; CDR2 reads SVGAGI. This CDR3 has 15 amino acids. The CDR3 sequence: CASSYKLGGGYGYTF. CDR3 sequence (DNA): TGTGCCAGCAGTTACAAACTGGGGGGAGGCTATGGCTACACCTTC.

This clone has more than one count but fewer than ten. In nucleotides, the CDR3 is TGTGCCAGCAGCCCGGGCGGGGGCAGCTCCTACAATGAGCAGTTCTTC. This codes for CASSPGGGSSYNEQFF. The chain has TRBV9 and TRBJ2-1; D possibly corresponds to TRBD2 (7 bases). CDR3 length: 16 amino acids. Germline V gene sequence: CDR1 SGDLS, CDR2 YYNGEE. Trimming removed 4 bases from V and 0 bases from J, with 14 bases in between.

The rearrangement links TRBV6-5 to TRBJ1-2; D ambiguous. Deletions cut 4 bases from V and 4 bases from J, with 10 bases between. There are 13 residues in the CDR3. Germline V gene data show CDR1 as MNHEY and CDR2 as SVGAGI. Written as DNA, the CDR3 is TGTGCCAGCAGTTCGACTTCCTTCTATGGCTACACCTTC. Amino acids: CASSSTSFYGYTF.

This chain links TRBV6-5 with TRBJ1-5; possibly TRBD1 for D (6 bases). The CDR3 runs to 12 residues. V lost 9 bases, J lost 3 bases, and 9 bases lay in between. Germline V CDR1 and CDR2: MNHEY, SVGAGI. The DNA for the CDR3 is TGTGCCAGTACAGGGAACAATCAGCCCCAGCATTTT. Translating it yields CASTGNNQPQHF.

This rearrangement joins TRBV15 to TRBJ2-3, with D maybe TRBD1 (5 bases). Germline V gene lookup returns CDR1 LNHNV and CDR2 YYDKDF (reference sequence). The CDR3 is 15 residues long. V dropped 0 bases and J dropped 2 bases, with 9 bases sitting between them. The CDR3 loop is CATSRDLTATDTQYF. The DNA of the CDR3 is TGTGCCACCAGCAGAGACCTGACAGCCACAGATACGCAGTATTTT.

The chain recombines TRBV19 with TRBJ1-1; weak D call: TRBD1 (5 bases). The CDR3 extends over 15 amino acids. V was pared by 3 bases and J by 4 bases, with 15 bases between. Germline V CDR1 and CDR2: LNHDA, SQIVND (reference sequence). The CDR3 spells CASSIGLGRGTEAFF. The CDR3 nucleotides are TGTGCCAGTAGTATCGGGCTTGGGAGGGGCACTGAAGCTTTCTTT.

This clone was seen once. This rearrangement joins TRBV7-9 to TRBJ1-4, with D unclear. Germline V gene sequence: CDR1 SEHNR, CDR2 FQNEAQ (reference sequence). This CDR3 has 13 residues. V gave up 6 bases and J gave up 5 bases, with 10 bases separating them. CDR3 sequence: CASRNRRNEKLFF. The CDR3 DNA reads TGTGCCAGCAGAAATAGAAGAAATGAAAAACTGTTTTTT. The complete variable domain, with remaining parts taken from reference TRBV7-9 and TRBJ1-4, reads DTGVSQNPRHKITKRGQNVTFRCDPISEHNRLYWYRQTLGQGPEFLTYFQNEAQLEKSRLLSDRFSAERPKGSFSTLEIQRTEQGDSAMYLCASRNRRNEKLFFGSGTQLSVL.

V gene TRBV7-2 combines with J gene TRBJ1-3; possible D gene TRBD1, 6 bases. The length of the CDR3 is 16 residues. Deletions cut 7 bases from V and 0 bases from J, with 16 bases between. CDR1 and CDR2 from the germline V gene are SGHTA and FQGNSA. CDR3 DNA sequence: TGTGCCAGCATCCCGGACAGTTCTTTCTCTGGAAACACCATATATTTT. It specifies CASIPDSSFSGNTIYF.

This clone has a handful of counts. The gene calls are TRBV12-3 or TRBV12-4 and TRBJ2-5; the match to TRBD1 covers 8 bases. Trimming at V came to 3 bases and at J to 6 bases, leaving 3 bases not matched to a gene. The CDR3 is 13 residues long. CDR3 coding DNA: TGTGCCAGCAGTTTGACAGGGGAGAAGACCCAGTACTTC. This gives the protein CASSLTGEKTQYF.

V and J are TRBV2 and TRBJ2-3, with 7 bases that match TRBD1. CDR3 length equals 14 residues. Germline-derived CDR1 and CDR2 are SNHLY and FYNNEI. Trimming cost V 6 bases and J 2 bases; bases outside gene matches: 5. CDR3 DNA: TGTGCCAGCAGGGGGGACAGAATCACAGATACGCAGTATTTT. Encoded protein: CASRGDRITDTQYF.

This clone has a single count. The V and J genes are TRBV18 and TRBJ2-7; the match to TRBD1 covers 10 bases. Per germline, CDR1 KGHSH and CDR2 LQKENI. Losses at the gene ends were 4 bases for V and 6 bases for J; bases not matched to a gene: 0. The CDR3 is 12 amino acids. CDR3 coding DNA: TGTGCCAGCTCACGGACAGGGGGCGAGCAGTACGTC. This codes for CASSRTGGEQYV.

This chain links TRBV24-1 with TRBJ2-4, with 9 bases that match TRBD2. J gave up 8 bases and V 3 bases, and 7 bases lay outside the gene matches. The CDR3 has 15 residues. The germline V gene encodes CDR1 KGHDR and CDR2 SFDVKD. CDR3 in amino acids: CATSDPRAGGDIQYF. The CDR3 region has the DNA TGTGCCACCAGTGATCCCAGGGCGGGGGGGGACATTCAGTACTTC.

V gene TRBV9 combines with J gene TRBJ2-5; D might be TRBD1 (6 bases). This CDR3 contains 14 residues. Between the trimmed V and J ends, which lost 0 bases and 1 base, there was a span of 7 bases. Germline CDR1 and CDR2: SGDLS and YYNGEE. CDR3 loop: CASSVAGVQETQYF. In nucleotides, the CDR3 is TGTGCCAGCAGCGTAGCAGGGGTCCAAGAGACCCAGTACTTC. Combining the CDR3 with reference TRBV9 and TRBJ2-5 gives the whole variable domain DSGVTQTPKHLITATGQRVTLRCSPRSGDLSVYWYQQSLDQGLQFLIQYYNGEERAKGNILERFSAQQFPDLHSELNLSSLELGDSALYFCASSVAGVQETQYFGPGTRLLVL.

The chain joins TRBV9 to TRBJ2-3, with 9 positions matching TRBD1. V was pared by 4 bases and J by 6 bases, with 9 bases of the junction left unmatched. CDR3 length equals 15 residues. Germline V gene sequence: CDR1 SGDLS, CDR2 YYNGEE. The CDR3, as DNA: TGTGCCAGCAGCTGGACAGGGGTACTTTCCGATACGCAGTATTTT. Its translation is CASSWTGVLSDTQYF.

With respect to this clone: The CDR3 does not end in the conserved phenylalanine or tryptophan, so this is likely a read error. It is unclear where the CDR3 begins or ends on the DNA, so no DNA is shown, and the CDR3 is as TCRdb lists it. This chain links TRBV7-9 with TRBJ1-1. Per the germline V gene, CDR1 is SEHNR and CDR2 is FQNEAQ (reference sequence). The CDR3 length equals 9 residues, ends included. CDR3 region: CASSLVDAV.

V is TRBV7-2 and J is TRBJ2-6, with 10 nucleotides matching TRBD1. The CDR3 sequence is 19 residues long. The trim removed 5 bases at V and 0 bases at J, leaving 10 bases unmatched. Germline V CDR1 and CDR2: SGHTA, FQGNSA. CDR3 in DNA: TGTGCCAGCAGCCCCGGCCGGGACAGGGGTCCCTCTGGGGCCAACGTCCTGACTTTC. Translating gives CASSPGRDRGPSGANVLTF.

This chain joins TRBV5-1 and TRBJ2-7; TRBD2 matches 13 bases. Per the germline V gene, CDR1 is SGHRS and CDR2 is YFSETQ. J was trimmed by 7 bases and V by 3 bases; bases with no gene match: 25. This CDR3 is built from 21 residues. This CDR3 is CASSSPRTSGGPGRTRDEQYF. The CDR3 DNA follows: TGCGCCAGCAGCTCGCCCCGGACTAGCGGGGGACCGGGTAGGACGAGGGATGAGCAGTACTTC.

The CDR3 protein is CSASLRSFSMNTEAFF. CDR3 nucleotide sequence: TGCAGTGCTAGTTTGCGGTCCTTCTCAATGAACACTGAAGCTTTCTTT. The chain recombines TRBV20-1 with TRBJ1-1; no clear D. Trimming pared 3 bases from V and 0 bases from J, leaving 17 bases between. The CDR3 sequence is 16 residues long. In germline, CDR1 is DFQATT, CDR2 SNEGSKA (reference sequence).

The V call is TRBV11-2, the J call TRBJ1-1; D gene uncertain. This CDR3 contains 12 residues. Germline loops: CDR1 SGHAT, CDR2 FQNNGV. Trimming stripped 6 bases from V and 8 bases from J, with 13 bases between. The CDR3, as DNA: TGTGCCAGCAGACACATTCCAGGCGAAGCTTTCTTT. Encoded protein: CASRHIPGEAFF.

The rearrangement uses TRBV6-5 and TRBJ2-2; 8 nucleotides match TRBD1. The trim removed 5 bases at V and 4 bases at J, leaving 6 bases unmatched. The germline V gene has CDR1 MNHEY and CDR2 SVGAGI. There are 15 residues in the CDR3. Here the CDR3 reads CASSRDRRTTGELFF. CDR3 bases: TGTGCCAGCAGTCGGGACAGGCGTACCACCGGGGAGCTGTTTTTT.

V and J are TRBV10-1 and TRBJ2-6, with 9 nucleotides matching TRBD1. V lost 3 bases to trimming and J lost 3 bases; unmatched junction nucleotides: 6. The CDR3 is made up of 17 amino acids. CDR1 is WNHNN and CDR2 is SYGVQD in the germline V gene (reference sequence). The CDR3 DNA sequence: TGCGCCAGCAGTGACAGGACAGGGGTGAATGGGGCCAACGTCCTGACTTTC. Translated: CASSDRTGVNGANVLTF.

The chain recombines TRBV7-3 with TRBJ2-5, with 10 bases that match TRBD2. CDR3 length equals 17 residues. V was clipped by 2 bases and J by 6 bases; unmatched bases: 12. CDR1 is SGHTA, CDR2 FQGTGA, per germline. CDR3 region: CASSLDGGTSAKKTQYF. Here the CDR3 DNA reads TGTGCCAGCAGCTTAGATGGCGGGACTAGCGCTAAAAAGACCCAGTACTTC.

The rearrangement joins TRBV24-1 to TRBJ1-2; 7 bases match TRBD1. This CDR3 is 14 amino acids long. J lost 5 bases, V lost 4 bases, and 6 bases had no gene match. Germline-derived CDR1 and CDR2 are KGHDR and SFDVKD. CDR3 in amino acids: CATSEQTRGYGYTF. The DNA of the CDR3 is TGTGCCACCAGTGAACAAACCAGGGGGTATGGCTACACCTTC.

The chain carries TRBV24-1 and TRBJ2-6; D is unclear. CDR1 KGHDR and CDR2 SFDVKD come from the germline V gene. The ends were cut back, 9 bases at V and 1 base at J, with 18 bases in the middle. CDR3 length: 17 amino acids. As DNA, the CDR3 is TGTGCCACCTCAAGACACTTATTATGGTCTGGGGCCAACGTCCTGACTTTC. Its translation is CATSRHLLWSGANVLTF.

This clone was seen a handful of times. CDR3 in DNA: TGTGCCACCAGTGAAACAGACAGGGTCCACACTGAAGCTTTCTTT. Protein sequence: CATSETDRVHTEAFF. This chain connects TRBV24-1 to TRBJ1-1; 7 bases fit TRBD1. CDR3 length equals 15 residues. Losses at the gene ends were 4 bases for V and 3 bases for J; bases not matched to a gene: 7. The V gene's germline CDR1 is KGHDR and CDR2 SFDVKD.

The chain is built from TRBV7-8 and TRBJ2-5; a possible D gene is TRBD2 (6 bases). The V gene lost 6 bases and the J gene lost 4 bases, with 12 bases spanning the gap. The CDR3 totals 13 residues. CDR1 is SGHVS, CDR2 FQNEAQ, per germline. The CDR3 coding sequence is TGTGCCAGCAGACCCCAGGGAGGAGAGACCCAGTACTTC. It translates to CASRPQGGETQYF.